These 13 T cell receptor beta chains were sequenced from one sample in a study of identical twins. TCRdb recomputed calls from the 5' RACE reads with MiXCR, one row per CDR3 protein. This table has about 660,000 distinct CDR3 sequences, 8.6% appearing once. The same data also contributed to another study, on yellow fever vaccine responses in identical twins.

The sample taken for sequencing was PBMCs. Receptor source: a young woman in good health.

A few counts support this clonotype. The V call is TRBV20-1, the J call TRBJ1-5; D possibly corresponds to TRBD1 (6 bases). This CDR3 region has 14 residues. V lost 1 base and J 4 bases, leaving 11 bases between the germline ends. Germline-derived CDR1 and CDR2 are DFQATT and SNEGSKA (reference sequence). As DNA, the CDR3 is TGCAGTGCTAGAGTTCGGACAGCTAATCAGCCCCAGCATTTT. Encoded protein: CSARVRTANQPQHF.

This clonotype has ten or more counts. The J gene is TRBJ2-2, the V gene TRBV18, with 7 bases identical to TRBD1. The CDR3 is 17 residues long. V gave up 1 base and J gave up 5 bases; unmatched junction bases: 10. Germline V CDR1 and CDR2: KGHSH, LQKENI. In DNA, the CDR3 is TGTGCCAGCTCACCACTGACAGGGTCAATTGGTACCGGGGAGCTGTTTTTT. Its protein is CASSPLTGSIGTGELFF. The whole variable domain, filled in from reference TRBV18 and TRBJ2-2, reads NAGVMQNPRHLVRRRGQEARLRCSPMKGHSHVYWYRQLPEEGLKFMVYLQKENIIDESGMPKERFSAEFPKEGPSILRIQQVVRGDSAAYFCASSPLTGSIGTGELFFGEGSRLTVL.

V gene TRBV7-8 combines with J gene TRBJ2-1, with D perhaps TRBD2 (6 bases). Germline values: CDR1 SGHVS, CDR2 FQNEAQ. This CDR3 is 13 amino acids long. V was shortened by 3 bases and J by 5 bases, with 8 bases between the two germline ends. The CDR3 DNA is TGTGCCAGCAGCTTTGTAGCGGACAATGAGCAGTTCTTC. Translation: CASSFVADNEQFF.

The sample holds a few counts of this clonotype. The chain carries TRBV6-5 and TRBJ2-7, with TRBD1 matching 8 bases. V lost 2 bases, J lost 6 bases, and 6 bases stayed unmatched. The CDR3 is 14 residues long. Looked up from germline, CDR1 is MNHEY and CDR2 is SVGAGI. CDR3 coding DNA: TGTGCCAGCAGTTACCTCCTACAGGGGGGCGAGCAGTACTTC. Translated, it gives CASSYLLQGGEQYF.

This clonotype has ten or more counts. This rearrangement joins TRBV24-1 to TRBJ2-1, with a tentative D call TRBD1 (6 bases). The germline gives CDR1 KGHDR, CDR2 SFDVKD. CDR3 length: 13 residues. V gave up 5 bases and J gave up 13 bases, with 17 bases separating them. The CDR3 loop is CATSASDSFSQFF. The CDR3 coding sequence is TGTGCCACCAGTGCCTCGGACAGTTTCAGCCAGTTCTTC.

This clonotype has at least ten counts. The CDR3 DNA reads as TGCGCCAGCAGCCAAGCGGCAGCTATGAACACTGAAGCTTTCTTT. It specifies CASSQAAAMNTEAFF. The V gene is TRBV4-3, the J gene TRBJ1-1; D is undetermined. Germline loops: CDR1 LGHNA, CDR2 YSLEER. The germline V and J ends were trimmed by 1 base and 0 bases, with 9 bases remaining between them. The CDR3 is 15 amino acids.

The chain has TRBV7-9 and TRBJ1-1, with 9 bases that match TRBD1. CDR1 and CDR2 from the germline V gene are SEHNR and FQNEAQ (reference sequence). With V trimmed by 3 bases and J by 4 bases, 6 bases remained unmatched. The CDR3 covers 15 residues. In nucleotides, the CDR3 is TGTGCCAGCAGCTTGTGGACAGGGGAGGGCACTGAAGCTTTCTTT. Protein product: CASSLWTGEGTEAFF.

The rearrangement uses TRBV21-1 and TRBJ2-3; the table's D call of TRBD1 was not tested on the DNA. TRBV21-1 is designated a pseudogene. CDR3 size: 13 residues. The chain's CDR3 is CASGPEGGDTQYF. Here the CDR3 DNA reads TGTGCCAGCGGGCCTGAGGGGGGAGATACGCAGTATTTT.

There are many counts of this clonotype. This chain joins TRBV11-2 and TRBJ1-2; D perhaps matches TRBD1 (5 bases). CDR3 length: 16 amino acids. With 0 bases removed from V and 5 bases from J, the gap between germline ends came to 16 bases. Germline CDR1 reads SGHAT; CDR2 reads FQNNGV. The DNA of the CDR3 is TGTGCCAGCAGCTTAGATCCCAGGGACCTAATGTATGGCTACACCTTC. Residues: CASSLDPRDLMYGYTF.

This clonotype has a handful of counts. This sequence joins TRBV7-2 and TRBJ2-2, with D tentatively TRBD2 (6 bases). Looked up from germline, CDR1 is SGHTA and CDR2 is FQGNSA. The V and J ends lost 5 bases and 1 base respectively, with 14 bases between them. CDR3 size: 16 residues. Here the CDR3 reads CASSLLGAGNTGELFF. Written as DNA, the CDR3 is TGTGCCAGCAGCCTCTTGGGAGCGGGGAACACCGGGGAGCTGTTTTTT.

This clonotype was counted between two and nine times. This chain connects TRBV27 to TRBJ2-5; 8 positions match TRBD1. Germline lookup yields CDR1 MNHEY and CDR2 SMNVEV (reference sequence). V was pared by 5 bases and J by 5 bases, with 13 bases of the junction left unmatched. The CDR3 consists of 16 residues. In DNA form, the CDR3 reads TGTGCCAGCAGTCCCTTGACAGGGGCGCCGGGGGAGACCCAGTACTTC. Translating it yields CASSPLTGAPGETQYF.

This clonotype was recorded many times. V and J are TRBV12-3 or TRBV12-4 and TRBJ2-5; 8 positions match TRBD1. Trimming took 7 bases from V and 5 from J; bases not matched to a gene: 9. The CDR3 is 14 residues long. The CDR3 sequence: CASKTQGASETQYF. The CDR3, as DNA: TGTGCCAGCAAAACCCAGGGGGCGTCTGAGACCCAGTACTTC.

The rearrangement links TRBV19 to TRBJ2-7; 9 bases fit TRBD1. Per the germline V gene, CDR1 is LNHDA and CDR2 is SQIVND (reference sequence). The CDR3 runs 14 residues. V gave up 6 bases and J gave up 4 bases; unmatched junction bases: 7. In DNA, the CDR3 is TGTGCCAGTAGCGCTTGGACAGGGGAGTACGAGCAGTACTTC. Residues: CASSAWTGEYEQYF.